Following are 22 T cell receptor beta chains from one sample sequenced in a study of OX40 agonist ivuxolimab in advanced cancers. Method: immunoSEQ multiplex PCR; TCRdb's copy keeps in-frame clones and lacks some. The profile shows some 91,000 clones, more than 75% of them singletons. The sample here was CD4+ or CD8+ T cells sorted from blood, taken in a trial of the OX40 agonist ivuxolimab. These receptors all stem from an adult with an advanced solid tumor such as melanoma, head and neck, liver or kidney cancer.

V gene TRBV11-2 combines with J gene TRBJ2-7; 7 bases agree with TRBD2. The junction had 7 bases not matched to a gene; V was cut back by 5 bases and J by 0 bases. The CDR3 consists of 15 residues. The germline V gene encodes CDR1 SGHAT and CDR2 FQNNGV. This CDR3 reads CASSRPGLSSYEQYF. In DNA form, the CDR3 reads TGTGCCAGCAGCAGACCGGGACTAAGCTCCTACGAGCAGTACTTC.

V usage is TRBV5-4 and J usage is TRBJ2-5, with TRBD2 identical over 11 bases. Trimming removed 4 bases from V and 3 bases from J; junction bases left unmatched: 5. Germline values: CDR1 SGHNT, CDR2 YYREEE (reference sequence). The CDR3 has 15 residues. CDR3 sequence: CASSVSGRAEETQYF. The CDR3 region has the DNA TGTGCCAGCAGCGTTAGCGGGAGGGCGGAAGAGACCCAGTACTTC.

The gene calls are TRBV6-1 and TRBJ2-7; D unclear. This CDR3 region has 14 residues. Between the trimmed V and J ends, which lost 7 bases and 1 base, there was a span of 14 bases. Per germline, CDR1 MNHNS and CDR2 SASEGT. Here the CDR3 DNA reads TGTGCCAGCAACTATGAACCTCTATCCTACGAGCAGTACGTC. Its translation: CASNYEPLSYEQYV.

Here the CDR3 DNA reads TGCGCCAGCACCGGACCCTTATCTCAGAACACCGGGGAGCTGTTTTTT. Protein sequence: CASTGPLSQNTGELFF. The rearrangement joins TRBV5-1 to TRBJ2-2, with D hard to call. Trimming took 6 bases from V and 1 from J, leaving 16 bases between them. Per germline, CDR1 SGHRS and CDR2 YFSETQ. This CDR3 region has 16 residues.

V is TRBV21-1 and J is TRBJ2-5; the table's D call of TRBD2 was not tested on the DNA. TRBV21-1 has pseudogene status. This CDR3 has 15 amino acids. The CDR3 loop reads CASSPEGGIQETQYF. The CDR3, as DNA: TGTGCCAGCAGCCCCGAGGGCGGGATCCAAGAGACCCAGTACTTC.

This chain connects TRBV5-6 to TRBJ2-7; TRBD2 matches at 7 bases. The CDR3 extends over 12 amino acids. The V gene end was trimmed by 0 bases and the J gene end by 9 bases; junction bases not matched to a gene: 3. Germline loops: CDR1 SGHDT, CDR2 YYEEEE. The CDR3 coding sequence is TGTGCCAGCAGCTTGGGACCGGGAGGGCAGTACGTC. This codes for CASSLGPGGQYV.

The chain uses TRBV28 and TRBJ2-1; 8 bases map to TRBD1. Germline V gives CDR1 MDHEN, CDR2 SYDVKM. The junction had 8 bases not matched to a gene; V was cut back by 6 bases and J by 7 bases. The CDR3 runs to 14 residues. This CDR3 is CASSRDRGLNEQFF. The DNA of the CDR3 is TGTGCCAGCAGCCGAGACAGGGGTTTGAATGAGCAGTTCTTC. The whole variable domain, remainder taken from reference TRBV28 and TRBJ2-1, is DVKVTQSSRYLVKRTGEKVFLECVQDMDHENMFWYRQDPGLGLRLIYFSYDVKMKEKGDIPEGYSVSREKKERFSLILESASTNQTSMYLCASSRDRGLNEQFFGPGTRLTVL.

This rearrangement joins TRBV18 to TRBJ1-2; tentatively, D is TRBD1 (5 bases). Trimming pared 6 bases from V and 1 base from J, leaving 18 bases between. CDR1 and CDR2 (germline): KGHSH, LQKENI. This CDR3 is 16 amino acids long. CDR3 amino acids: CASSRGPERNNYGYTF. The DNA of the CDR3 is TGTGCCAGCTCCCGGGGACCGGAAAGAAATAACTATGGCTACACCTTC.

Worth noting for this clone: Mismatch with germline at one junction end may stem from a read error. The chain joins TRBV6-1 to TRBJ2-3; TRBD1 aligns across 7 bases. The CDR3 is 14 amino acids. Germline lookup yields CDR1 MNHNS and CDR2 SASEGT. CDR3: CASSGQGSKDTQYF. CDR3 DNA sequence: TGTGCCAGCAGTGGACAGGGAAGCAAAGATACGCAGTATTTT.

The genes are TRBV29-1 and TRBJ2-3, with 12 bases that match TRBD2. V gave up 3 bases and J gave up 4 bases; unmatched junction bases: 14. Germline CDR1 is SQVTM and CDR2 is ANQGSEA. The CDR3 is 18 residues long. Here the CDR3 reads CSVDRGRLAGGRADTQYF. DNA of the CDR3: TGCAGCGTTGACCGGGGGCGGCTAGCGGGAGGGAGGGCAGATACGCAGTATTTT.

The gene calls are TRBV11-2 and TRBJ2-3; D possibly uses TRBD1 or TRBD2 (7 bases each). Germline CDR1 is SGHAT and CDR2 is FQNNGV. The CDR3 loop spans 17 amino acids. V dropped 0 bases and J dropped 3 bases, with 16 bases sitting between them. The CDR3 sequence: CASSLETRGGRTDTQYF. The CDR3 DNA follows: TGTGCCAGCAGCTTAGAGACCAGGGGGGGTCGTACAGATACGCAGTATTTT.

With regard to this clone: Other nucleotide sequences in the sample specify the same CDR3. The chain couples TRBV10-1 to TRBJ2-7; D is unresolved. V lost 0 bases and J 0 bases, leaving 6 bases between the germline ends. The CDR3 consists of 14 residues. Per germline, CDR1 WNHNN and CDR2 SYGVQD (reference sequence). CDR3 nucleotide sequence: TGCGCCAGCAGTGAGTCCCTCGGCTCCTACGAGCAGTACTTC. Its translation is CASSESLGSYEQYF.

This rearrangement joins TRBV27 to TRBJ1-4, with 8 bases lining up with TRBD1. CDR3 length: 15 residues. Unmatched junction bases numbered 7, after V lost 5 bases and J lost 5 bases. Per germline, CDR1 MNHEY and CDR2 SMNVEV (reference sequence). The CDR3 DNA follows: TGTGCCAGCAGTCCCTGGACAGGGTCAAATGAAAAACTGTTTTTT. Encoded protein: CASSPWTGSNEKLFF.

The chain joins TRBV6-1 to TRBJ1-4, with D maybe TRBD1 (5 bases). CDR1 MNHNS and CDR2 SASEGT come from the germline V gene. The CDR3 consists of 16 residues. V was pared by 1 base and J by 4 bases, with 13 bases between. The CDR3 DNA reads as TGTGCCAGCAGTGAAGAGGGAGGGGAGAATAATGAAAAACTGTTTTTT. It specifies CASSEEGGENNEKLFF.

The CDR3 protein is CASREHGGEGGIGGELFF. Here the CDR3 DNA reads TGTGCCAGCAGGGAACATGGGGGAGAGGGAGGGATCGGCGGGGAGCTGTTTTTT. This chain joins TRBV6-4 and TRBJ2-2; 7 nucleotides agree with TRBD2. This CDR3 is built from 18 residues. The V gene's germline CDR1 is MRHNA and CDR2 SNTAGT. The J segment lost 7 bases and the V segment lost 6 bases, leaving 20 bases of the junction unmatched.

The chain recombines TRBV19 with TRBJ2-3; D could derive from TRBD1 or TRBD2 (5 bases each). Germline CDR1 reads LNHDA; CDR2 reads SQIVND (reference sequence). Trimming took 3 bases from V and 5 from J, leaving 18 bases between them. The CDR3 has 16 residues. For the CDR3, the DNA is TGTGCCAGTAGTATGTTGGGGACCCGGAGTGGAGATACGCAGTATTTT. Protein sequence: CASSMLGTRSGDTQYF.

The gene calls are TRBV14 and TRBJ1-3; D may be TRBD1 (5 bases). The CDR3 totals 16 residues. The germline gives CDR1 SGHDN, CDR2 FVKESK. Trimming removed 1 base at V and 0 bases at J, with 10 bases between. The CDR3 loop is CASSQVKGSSGNTIYF. DNA for the CDR3: TGTGCCAGCAGCCAAGTTAAGGGGAGCTCTGGAAACACCATATATTTT.

The V gene is TRBV10-1, the J gene TRBJ2-2; D may be TRBD2 (5 bases). The CDR3 totals 16 residues. Deletions cut 0 bases from V and 3 bases from J, with 11 bases between. The V gene's germline CDR1 is WNHNN and CDR2 SYGVQD (reference sequence). CDR3 region: CASSESVGADTGELFF. In DNA form, the CDR3 reads TGCGCCAGCAGTGAGTCTGTGGGAGCGGACACCGGGGAGCTGTTTTTT.

This sequence joins TRBV11-2 and TRBJ2-1; the match to TRBD2 covers 8 bases. CDR1 and CDR2 (germline): SGHAT, FQNNGV. Germline trimming cut 5 bases from V and 2 bases from J; bases unmatched to any gene: 8. The CDR3 is 16 amino acids. CDR3 in amino acids: CASSLTGTRAYNEQFF. CDR3 nucleotides: TGTGCCAGCAGCCTAACCGGGACTAGGGCCTACAATGAGCAGTTCTTC.

The chain carries TRBV7-7 and TRBJ2-3; 13 bases agree with TRBD2. The germline gives CDR1 SSHAT, CDR2 FNYEAQ (reference sequence). The trim removed 5 bases at V and 5 bases at J, leaving 7 bases unmatched. The CDR3 contains 16 residues. The CDR3 reads CASSRGLAGDGDTQYF. For the CDR3, the DNA is TGTGCCAGCAGCCGCGGACTAGCGGGAGACGGAGATACGCAGTATTTT.

This chain links TRBV30 with TRBJ1-5, with D hard to call. The CDR3 contains 11 residues. Germline V CDR1 and CDR2: GTSNPN, SVGIG (reference sequence). Deletions cut 1 base from V and 7 bases from J, with 5 bases between. CDR3 bases: TGTGCCTGGAGTGGGGGACAGCCCCAGCATTTT. This encodes CAWSGGQPQHF.

The chain links TRBV7-2 to TRBJ1-4, with a weak D call TRBD1 (5 bases). V was cut by 3 bases and J by 0 bases, with 8 bases left in between. CDR3 length: 15 amino acids. Germline V gene lookup returns CDR1 SGHTA and CDR2 FQGNSA. CDR3 loop: CASSFGDATNEKLFF. The CDR3 DNA is TGTGCCAGCAGCTTTGGGGACGCAACTAATGAAAAACTGTTTTTT.